The 18 T cell receptor beta chains presented below share a single source sample, sequenced in a study of CD8+CD57+ T cells in acquired aplastic anemia. CD8+CD57+ cell expansion, shown by flow cytometry, had occurred in the patients selected for sequencing. Profiling of TCR beta VDJ combinations and CDR3 sequences used genomic DNA as template. TCRdb called the reads again in MiXCR, with one record for every CDR3 protein. The table records approximately 250,000 distinct CDR3 sequences, roughly 80% of them present only once. The specimen was sorted CD4+, CD8+, or CD8+CD57+ T cells (not recorded which) from PBMCs. The receptor source for this set is a human donor with aplastic anemia.

The CDR3 DNA reads as TGCGCCAGCAGCCGACTTCAGGACTATGGAAAACTGTTTTTT. As protein: CASSRLQDYGKLFF. This rearrangement joins TRBV5-1 to TRBJ1-4, with D unclear. CDR1 is SGHRS and CDR2 is YFSETQ in the germline V gene. V was cut by 4 bases and J by 10 bases, with 17 bases left in between. CDR3 size: 14 residues.

This clonotype was picked up many times. V is TRBV6-1 and J is TRBJ2-3; the D is unclear. Germline-derived CDR1 and CDR2 are MNHNS and SASEGT. The CDR3 consists of 15 residues. The V end was cut by 0 bases, the J end by 1 base, with 8 bases between. The CDR3 DNA is TGTGCCAGCAGTGAAGCGTCAGCACGCACAGATACGCAGTATTTT. This codes for CASSEASARTDTQYF.

V gene TRBV7-2 combines with J gene TRBJ2-1; D remains unclear. The germline V gene encodes CDR1 SGHTA and CDR2 FQGNSA. The CDR3 has 16 residues. Trimming pared 5 bases from V and 13 bases from J, leaving 27 bases between. CDR3: CASSHISAEQQYVQFF. For the CDR3, the DNA is TGTGCCAGCAGCCATATAAGCGCGGAACAGCAGTACGTCCAGTTCTTC.

As for this clonotype: One end of the junction fails to match germline, which may point to a read error. This chain connects TRBV2 to TRBJ2-5; D possibly corresponds to TRBD1 (5 bases). TRBJ2-3 explains the end of the DNA better; the J call may be wrong. CDR1 is SNHLY, CDR2 FYNNEI, per germline. The CDR3 has 14 amino acids. This CDR3 reads CATSGAYKQEPQYF. CDR3 sequence (DNA): TGTGCCACCAGTGGGGCGTACAAGCAAGAGCCCCAGTATTTT.

This clonotype was seen more than once but under ten times. CDR3 nucleotides: TGTGCCAGCAGCTTAGCTCCACAGGCTCCCCTCCACTTT. It codes for CASSLAPQAPLHF. The chain has TRBV7-9 and TRBJ1-6; D perhaps matches TRBD1 (5 bases). Germline CDR1 and CDR2: SEHNR and FQNEAQ (reference sequence). Between the trimmed V and J ends, which lost 0 bases and 13 bases, there was a span of 10 bases. The CDR3 runs to 13 residues.

Turning to this clonotype: One end of the junction does not line up with germline, which may come from a read error. The rearrangement joins TRBV7-2 to TRBJ1-5; D remains ambiguous. CDR3 length: 14 amino acids. Germline V gives CDR1 SGHTA, CDR2 FQGNSA. In DNA, the CDR3 is TGTGCCAGCAGCGTGGCCTGCAGGAGCGAGCACCAGCAGTTT. As protein: CASSVACRSEHQQF.

The chain is built from TRBV11-1 and TRBJ2-3, with D unclear. Trimming removed 0 bases at V and 6 bases at J, with 10 bases between. This CDR3 is 14 amino acids long. Germline V gene lookup returns CDR1 SGHAT and CDR2 FQDESV (reference sequence). The CDR3 sequence is CASSLAGKPDTQYF. CDR3 nucleotides: TGTGCCAGCAGCTTAGCGGGCAAACCCGATACGCAGTATTTT.

The gene calls are TRBV2 and TRBJ2-5; a possible D gene is TRBD1 (6 bases). The CDR3 has 12 residues. Trimming left V 8 bases short and J 3 bases short, with 10 bases between. The germline V gene encodes CDR1 SNHLY and CDR2 FYNNEI. CDR3 region: CASRDNEETQYF. Written as DNA, the CDR3 is TGTGCCAGCCGGGACAACGAAGAGACCCAGTACTTC.

The table lists this clonotype with a few counts. The chain carries TRBV15 and TRBJ2-3; the D gene is possibly TRBD2 (5 bases). The DNA end lines up better with TRBJ2-5; the J call may be wrong. The CDR3 is made up of 14 amino acids. Germline lookup yields CDR1 LNHNV and CDR2 YYDKDF (reference sequence). CDR3 coding DNA: TGTGCCACCAGCATAGGCGGCGGGCACGATACCCAGTACTTC. This translates into CATSIGGGHDTQYF.

This clonotype was detected only once. The CDR3 ends on some other residue instead of the conserved phenylalanine or tryptophan, so this is likely a read error. The DNA is left out, because the CDR3 cannot be placed on it with certainty; the CDR3 is given as TCRdb lists it. The chain links TRBV2 to TRBJ2-1; the DNA was not compared with TRBD1, the D call given in the table. Germline values: CDR1 SNHLY, CDR2 FYNNEI. From its first to its last residue, the CDR3 has 16 amino acids. CDR3 in amino acids: CASGHGGRDTQYFEPG.

The rearrangement joins TRBV15 to TRBJ2-1; D is uncertain. The better agreement between TRBJ2-7 and the DNA end casts doubt on the J call. CDR1 is LNHNV, CDR2 YYDKDF, per germline (reference sequence). The CDR3 spans 14 residues. The CDR3 region is CATSRVSEQDQQYF. CDR3 nucleotide sequence: TGTGCCACCAGCAGAGTCAGCGAGCAAGATCAGCAGTACTTC.

A single count supports this clonotype. The junction does not match germline at one end; this may be a read error. The chain recombines TRBV7-3 with TRBJ2-3; 8 bases match TRBD1. Germline loops: CDR1 SGHTA, CDR2 FQGTGA. CDR3 size: 14 residues. The CDR3 is CASSSDRGNEPQYF. The CDR3 DNA follows: TGTGCCAGCAGTTCAGACAGGGGCAATGAACCCCAGTACTTT.

A note on this clonotype: The junction does not match germline at one end; this may be a read error. In DNA form, the CDR3 reads TGTGCCAGCAGCGTAGCGGACTATCCCCTTATGCAGTCTGAAGCTTTCTTT. Translating gives CASSVADYPLMQSEAFF. The chain recombines TRBV7-8 with TRBJ1-1; D unclear. Germline-derived CDR1 and CDR2 are SGHVS and FQNEAQ. This CDR3 has 17 amino acids.

The chain uses TRBV7-8 and TRBJ1-4; 7 bases are a match to TRBD1. Trimming at V came to 3 bases and at J to 17 bases, leaving 18 bases not matched to a gene. Per germline, CDR1 SGHVS and CDR2 FQNEAQ. The CDR3 runs to 15 residues. CDR3 amino acids: CASSFRQDGTALSFF. The DNA of the CDR3 is TGTGCCAGCAGCTTTCGTCAAGACGGGACAGCACTTTCCTTTTTT.

Worth noting for this clonotype: One end of the junction varies from germline; a read error may be responsible. The chain is built from TRBV2 and TRBJ2-4; a possible D gene is TRBD2 (6 bases). Germline V lookup: CDR1 SNHLY, CDR2 FYNNEI. The length of the CDR3 is 12 residues. CDR3 in amino acids: CASGDAGNIEYF. For the CDR3, the DNA is TGTGCCAGCGGTGATGCGGGGAACATTGAGTACTTC.

With regard to this clonotype: One end of the junction is discordant with germline, which a read error may explain. DNA for the CDR3: TGCGCCAGCAGCCCAGCCAGAGGGAGAGGCTACACCTTC. The encoded protein is CASSPARGRGYTF. V gene TRBV7-8 combines with J gene TRBJ1-2; no definite D call. The CDR3 loop spans 13 amino acids. Germline V gene sequence: CDR1 SGHVS, CDR2 FQNEAQ.

The genes are TRBV19 and TRBJ2-1; D unresolved. CDR1 and CDR2 from the germline V gene are LNHDA and SQIVND (reference sequence). CDR3 length: 15 residues. Trimming left V 4 bases short and J 10 bases short, with 20 bases between. The CDR3 DNA reads as TGTGCCAGTAGTAGGGCACTTACTACTACTAAAGAGCAGTTCTTC. Its protein is CASSRALTTTKEQFF.

In the case of this clonotype: This likely comes from a read error, as the CDR3 has no conserved phenylalanine or tryptophan at its end. The DNA is omitted, as the CDR3 cannot be located on it reliably, and the CDR3 follows TCRdb's listing. This chain links TRBV7-9 with TRBJ2-3. The germline gives CDR1 SEHNR, CDR2 FQNEAQ (reference sequence). The CDR3 has 12 amino acids, counting both end residues. CDR3 amino acids: CASSVGSATELL.